One and the same sample provided the 18 T cell receptor beta chains below, sequenced in a study of shared clonotypes between healthy human individuals. Profiled with immunoSEQ multiplex PCR; TCRdb holds only in-frame clones, not every one. The sample has approximately 2,200,000 clones, roughly 91% seen once. Terminally differentiated effector memory CD45RA+ cells were excluded from the naive CD8 cells, which were CD45RO-negative and positively selected for CCR7. The sequenced sample was naive CD8+ T cells from PBMCs. The receptors were sampled from a man between 18 and 35 years old in good health. Some clones in this sample may be carry-over from other donors' samples.

The chain joins TRBV4-3 to TRBJ2-1; 13 bases align to TRBD2. Germline assignment: CDR1 LGHNA and CDR2 YSLEER. The V and J ends lost 1 base and 7 bases, in that order; junction bases with no gene match: 7. CDR3 length: 17 residues. The CDR3 region is CASSQGTSGSWPNEQFF. The CDR3 DNA is TGCGCCAGCAGCCAAGGGACTAGCGGGAGCTGGCCAAATGAGCAGTTCTTC.

Concerning this clone itself: In the same sample, other DNA sequences code for this CDR3. The V call is TRBV27, the J call TRBJ2-7, with D tentatively TRBD2 (5 bases). Germline values: CDR1 MNHEY, CDR2 SMNVEV (reference sequence). V gave up 2 bases and J gave up 3 bases, with 11 bases separating them. This CDR3 contains 14 residues. The CDR3 spells CASSLRAGSYEQYF. The CDR3, as DNA: TGTGCCAGCAGTTTAAGGGCGGGTAGCTACGAGCAGTACTTC.

The genes are TRBV4-1 and TRBJ2-5; D call uncertain. This CDR3 contains 13 residues. V lost 1 base to trimming and J lost 14 bases, with 17 bases between them. Germline CDR1 is MGHRA and CDR2 is YSYEKL. The CDR3 sequence is CASSQAPLYEQYF. CDR3 nucleotide sequence: TGCGCCAGCAGCCAAGCCCCCCTATACGAGCAATACTTC.

Notes on this clone: This specimen includes other DNA sequences encoding the same CDR3. The V and J genes are TRBV4-1 and TRBJ1-1; D possibly corresponds to TRBD1 (5 bases). V was trimmed by 2 bases and J by 1 base, leaving 8 bases between them. Germline V CDR1 and CDR2: MGHRA, YSYEKL. This CDR3 comprises 14 residues. CDR3 sequence reads: CASSQWGGNTEAFF. The CDR3 DNA sequence: TGCGCCAGCAGCCAATGGGGGGGGAACACTGAAGCTTTCTTT.

The chain links TRBV19 to TRBJ1-1, with D tentatively TRBD1 (5 bases). Between the trimmed V and J ends, which lost 7 bases and 6 bases, there was a span of 18 bases. The CDR3 consists of 14 residues. Per germline, CDR1 LNHDA and CDR2 SQIVND (reference sequence). The CDR3 DNA reads as TGTGCCAGTAAGATATTCGGGGGGGGAGCTGAAGCTTTCTTT. Translation: CASKIFGGGAEAFF.

J is TRBJ1-2 and V is TRBV4-3; no reliable D call. The CDR3 sequence is 16 residues long. From germline, CDR1 is LGHNA and CDR2 YSLEER. V lost 1 base to trimming and J lost 0 bases, with 12 bases between them. The CDR3 spells CASSQASWGANYGYTF. The CDR3 bases are TGCGCCAGCAGCCAAGCTTCATGGGGTGCTAACTATGGCTACACCTTC.

The genes are TRBV11-2 and TRBJ2-7; D is possibly TRBD2 (6 bases). The CDR3 runs to 14 residues. In germline, CDR1 is SGHAT, CDR2 FQNNGV. V was pared by 4 bases and J by 4 bases, with 14 bases between. DNA of the CDR3: TGTGCCAGCAGCTATTATAGCGGAGAATACGAGCAGTACTTC. Its translation: CASSYYSGEYEQYF.

The chain joins TRBV27 to TRBJ2-5; tentatively, D is TRBD1 (7 bases). The DNA matches TRBJ2-7 better at its end, which makes the J call doubtful. This CDR3 region has 14 residues. Germline V gene lookup returns CDR1 MNHEY and CDR2 SMNVEV (reference sequence). CDR3 amino acids: CASSLTGSSGEQYF. Here the CDR3 DNA reads TGTGCCAGCAGTTTGACAGGGAGTAGCGGCGAGCAGTACTTC.

On this clone itself: Other DNA sequences in this sample translate to the same CDR3. The chain couples TRBV7-9 to TRBJ1-5; 8 nucleotides line up with TRBD1. The CDR3 is made up of 14 amino acids. Looked up from germline, CDR1 is SEHNR and CDR2 is FQNEAQ (reference sequence). J gave up 3 bases and V 5 bases, and 3 bases lay outside the gene matches. The DNA for the CDR3 is TGTGCCAGCAGCCCGGACAGGGTCAATCAGCCCCAGCATTTT. Protein sequence: CASSPDRVNQPQHF. Looking up the rest from reference TRBV7-9 and TRBJ1-5 gives the full variable domain: DTGVSQNPRHKITKRGQNVTFRCDPISEHNRLYWYRQTLGQGPEFLTYFQNEAQLEKSRLLSDRFSAERPKGSFSTLEIQRTEQGDSAMYLCASSPDRVNQPQHFGDGTRLSIL.

The chain couples TRBV9 to TRBJ2-2; 8 bases align to TRBD2. In germline, CDR1 is SGDLS, CDR2 YYNGEE. Trimming at V came to 4 bases and at J to 0 bases, leaving 5 bases not matched to a gene. This CDR3 has 16 residues. The CDR3 DNA reads TGTGCCAGCAGCCCCGACGGGAGGGCGAACACCGGGGAGCTGTTTTTT. Translation gives CASSPDGRANTGELFF.

The rearrangement links TRBV9 to TRBJ1-2; unclear D gene. CDR1 is SGDLS and CDR2 is YYNGEE in the germline V gene. The CDR3 extends over 15 amino acids. V shed 0 bases and J shed 7 bases, with 16 bases lying between them. CDR3 region: CASSVARSGSGGYTF. CDR3 DNA: TGTGCCAGCAGCGTAGCTAGGTCAGGATCCGGTGGCTACACCTTC.

The V gene is TRBV27, the J gene TRBJ1-2; D unclear. Germline V gene lookup returns CDR1 MNHEY and CDR2 SMNVEV (reference sequence). The CDR3 is made up of 13 amino acids. Trimming cost V 3 bases and J 4 bases, with 9 bases left between them. CDR3 protein: CASSFGPVYGYTF. DNA for the CDR3: TGTGCCAGCAGTTTCGGGCCCGTCTATGGCTACACCTTC.

The chain has TRBV9 and TRBJ2-2; D is unresolved. The V gene's germline CDR1 is SGDLS and CDR2 YYNGEE. V was shortened by 4 bases and J by 6 bases, with 13 bases between the two germline ends. The CDR3 is 14 residues long. This CDR3 is CASSHKIASGELFF. The CDR3 coding sequence is TGTGCCAGCAGCCACAAGATAGCATCCGGGGAGCTGTTTTTT.

Details on this clone: The same CDR3 arises from other DNA sequences in this sample as well. The rearrangement joins TRBV5-1 to TRBJ1-1, with 8 bases that match TRBD1. The V and J ends lost 5 bases and 5 bases, in that order; junction bases with no gene match: 8. The CDR3 length is 14 residues. Germline values: CDR1 SGHRS, CDR2 YFSETQ. CDR3 nucleotide sequence: TGCGCCAGCAGTCTGACAGGGGTAGGAACTGAAGCTTTCTTT. Residues: CASSLTGVGTEAFF.

The chain uses TRBV14 and TRBJ2-7; unclear D gene. The ends were cut back, 4 bases at V and 1 base at J, with 11 bases in the middle. The CDR3 sequence is 14 residues long. Germline assignment: CDR1 SGHDN and CDR2 FVKESK. The CDR3 region is CASSPTRMSYEQYF. The CDR3, as DNA: TGTGCCAGCAGCCCGACGCGGATGTCCTACGAGCAGTACTTC. The entire variable domain, with the rest obtained from reference TRBV14 and TRBJ2-7, is as follows: EAGVTQFPSHSVIEKGQTVTLRCDPISGHDNLYWYRRVMGKEIKFLLHFVKESKQDESGMPNNRFLAERTGGTYSTLKVQPAELEDSGVYFCASSPTRMSYEQYFGPGTRLTVT.

The rearrangement uses TRBV4-3 and TRBJ2-7; TRBD2 aligns across 10 bases. V lost 4 bases, J lost 5 bases, and 5 bases stayed unmatched. Germline CDR1 reads LGHNA; CDR2 reads YSLEER. The CDR3 spans 14 residues. The DNA of the CDR3 is TGCGCCAGCAGCCTTGGACTAGCGGAGGACGAGCAGTACTTC. Amino acid sequence: CASSLGLAEDEQYF.

This chain links TRBV28 with TRBJ1-1, with D possibly being TRBD1 (5 bases). V gave up 6 bases and J gave up 4 bases, with 12 bases separating them. Per germline, CDR1 MDHEN and CDR2 SYDVKM. This CDR3 spans 13 amino acids. The CDR3 nucleotides read TGTGCCAGCAGCGCGCCGGGGGGCACTGAAGCTTTCTTT. Its protein is CASSAPGGTEAFF.

The CDR3 sequence is CASSEGQDRYEQYF. The CDR3 nucleotides are TGTGCCAGCAGTGAAGGACAGGATCGCTACGAGCAGTACTTC. The chain has TRBV2 and TRBJ2-7, with D tentatively TRBD1 (6 bases). Germline V gene lookup returns CDR1 SNHLY and CDR2 FYNNEI. CDR3 length equals 14 residues. The V gene lost 1 base and the J gene lost 3 bases, with 10 bases spanning the gap.